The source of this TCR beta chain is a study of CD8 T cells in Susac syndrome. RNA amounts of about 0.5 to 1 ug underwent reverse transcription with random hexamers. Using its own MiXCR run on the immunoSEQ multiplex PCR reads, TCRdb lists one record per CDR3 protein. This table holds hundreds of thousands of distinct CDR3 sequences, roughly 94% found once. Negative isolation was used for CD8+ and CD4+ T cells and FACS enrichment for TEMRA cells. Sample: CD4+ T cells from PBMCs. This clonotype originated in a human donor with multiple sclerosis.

The CDR3 spells CSVEGPGTEAFF. The CDR3 DNA sequence: TGCAGCGTTGAGGGCCCAGGCACTGAAGCTTTCTTT. The V and J genes are TRBV29-1 and TRBJ1-1; the D is unclear. Between the trimmed V and J ends, which lost 3 bases and 4 bases, there was a span of 9 bases. Germline assignment: CDR1 SQVTM and CDR2 ANQGSEA. The CDR3 consists of 12 residues. Full variable domain (outside the CDR3, taken from reference TRBV29-1 and TRBJ1-1): SAVISQKPSRDICQRGTSLTIQCQVDSQVTMMFWYRQQPGQSLTLIATANQGSEATYESGFVIDKFPISRPNLTFSTLTVSNMSPEDSSIYLCSVEGPGTEAFFGQGTRLTVV.